The rows below give T cell receptor beta chains drawn from one sample of a study of cytomegalovirus exposure and HLA in healthy donors. Clones were sequenced by immunoSEQ multiplex PCR, and TCRdb holds only the in-frame ones, with some missing. This sample has 150,000 to 200,000 clones, with about 75% found just once. The sample taken for sequencing was PBMCs. The source is a man aged 35 to 55 in good health and CMV-seropositive. Each CDR3 is given with its conserved first and last residue. D genes are given only for firm matches. Clone sizes are given selectively: once, few, many, or a class where the clone is expanded.

>TRBD2|TRBJ2-7|TRBV7-9|-
TGTGCCAGCAGCGGACCAGGACTAGCGGGAGGCTACGAGCAGTACTTC
CASSGPGLAGGYEQYF
>TRBD1|TRBJ1-4|TRBV10-3|-
TGTGCCATCAGTGGCACGGGACAGGGGGCAGTGACTAATGAAAAACTGTTTTTT
CAISGTGQGAVTNEKLFF
>-|TRBJ2-7|TRBV7-2|-
TGTGCCAGCAGCTTTAGCGGAACCTCCTACGAGCAGTACTTC
CASSFSGTSYEQYF
>-|TRBJ2-5|TRBV7-2|few
TGTGCCAGCAGCTTAGGAGTGGAGACCCAGTACTTC
CASSLGVETQYF
>-|TRBJ2-1|TRBV5-1|few
TGCGCCAGCAGCTTAGCGACTTCCTACAATGAGCAGTTCTTC
CASSLATSYNEQFF
>TRBD2|TRBJ2-7|TRBV4-1|-
TGCGCCAGCACCCCGGAGGCTAGCGGCAGACCCTACGAGCAGTACTTC
CASTPEASGRPYEQYF
>-|TRBJ2-5|TRBV21-1|-
TGTGCCAGCAGCAACAGCGCCCTAGCGGGAGGGCCCTGGGAGACCCAGTACTTC
CASSNSALAGGPWETQYF
>TRBD1|TRBJ1-2|TRBV27|-
TGTGCCAGCAGTTCAGGGGGGACAAGAAACTATGGCTACACCTTC
CASSSGGTRNYGYTF
>TRBD2|TRBJ2-1|TRBV5-1|-
TGCGCCAGCAGCTTGGGACTAGCGGACTACAATGAGCAGTTCTTC
CASSLGLADYNEQFF
>-|TRBJ2-7|TRBV5-1|-
TGCGCCAGCAGCTTGGACACAGGGCATTACGAGCAGTACTTC
CASSLDTGHYEQYF
>TRBD1|TRBJ1-1|TRBV11-3|-
TGTGCCAGCAGCTTACGGCCAGGGGGCATGAACACTGAAGCTTTCTTT
CASSLRPGGMNTEAFF
>TRBD1|TRBJ2-1|TRBV9|-
TGTGCCAGCAGCGTAGGACAGGGTCCCTACAATGAGCAGTTCTTC
CASSVGQGPYNEQFF
>TRBD2|TRBJ2-3|TRBV11-2|-
TGTGCCAGCAGCCTGCGGGAGGCCGCCACAGATACGCAGTATTTT
CASSLREAATDTQYF
>TRBD2|TRBJ2-7|TRBV5-6|-
TGTGCCAGCAGCCCAAGCGGCATGGGAGGGTCCTACGAGCAGTACTTC
CASSPSGMGGSYEQYF
>-|TRBJ1-3|TRBV18|-
TGTGCCAGCTCACCCCCGGGAGGGGTTGAGAGAAACACCATATATTTT
CASSPPGGVERNTIYF
>-|TRBJ1-5|TRBV5-1|-
TGCGCCAGCAGCCTCGGGGACACCAATCAGCCCCAGCATTTT
CASSLGDTNQPQHF
>TRBD2|TRBJ2-1|TRBV6-4|-
TGTGCCAGCAGTGAGAGCGGGAGGTACAATGAGCAGTTCTTC
CASSESGRYNEQFF
>-|TRBJ2-7|TRBV6-1|-
TGTGCCAGTGGGGGGAGGACAGGGAGGGGCGAGCAGTACTTC
CASGGRTGRGEQYF